This TCR beta chain is drawn from a study of cytomegalovirus exposure and HLA in healthy donors. Study-wide points: TCR beta chain V- and J-gene trimming was linked, in a later analysis, to a missense variant in DCLRE1C.

Worth noting for this clone: Its antigen is undetermined.

PCR primers comprised 60 Vbeta and 13 Jbeta primers. Produced via immunoSEQ multiplex PCR; TCRdb's table is partial and in-frame only. The sample lists 100,000 to 150,000 clones, 15% occurring once. Germline V gives CDR1 LGHNA, CDR2 YNFKEQ. Trimming took 4 bases from V and 11 from J, leaving 23 bases between them. The CDR3 has 15 amino acids. This receptor was obtained from a woman aged 18-29 years in good health and CMV-seronegative. The material sequenced was PBMCs. The gene calls are TRBV4-2 and TRBJ1-1, with a possible D match to TRBD1 (5 bases). The CDR3 loop reads CASSLVLKGMIRAFF. For the CDR3, the DNA is TGTGCCAGCAGCCTCGTCCTAAAGGGGATGATTAGGGCTTTCTTT.